The 20 T cell receptor beta chains listed next were all sequenced from one sample in a study of post-analysis software for immune sequencing data. Study-level points and caveats: When patients were compared with controls, 5 or 6 TRBV segments were more frequent, TRBV5-6, TRBV5-1 and TRBV20-1 among them.

For these TCRs, the target antigens are not known. Unique-molecular-identifier-tagged TCR beta cDNA libraries were used. One entry per CDR3 protein results from TCRdb running MiXCR on the PCR reads. The profile shows approximately 360,000 distinct CDR3 sequences, approximately 38% of them singletons. Material: blood. The receptor source for this set is a girl aged 10 to 17 with multiple sclerosis.

CDR3 coding DNA: TGTGCCAGCAGGGACAGGGGTAAAGCTTTCTTT. Its protein product is CASRDRGKAFF. V is TRBV7-9 and J is TRBJ1-1, with 9 bases fitting TRBD1. Losses at the gene ends were 6 bases for V and 9 bases for J; bases not matched to a gene: 2. CDR3 length equals 11 residues. Germline V gene data show CDR1 as SEHNR and CDR2 as FQNEAQ (reference sequence). Based on the CDR3 plus reference TRBV7-9 and TRBJ1-1, the full variable domain is DTGVSQNPRHKITKRGQNVTFRCDPISEHNRLYWYRQTLGQGPEFLTYFQNEAQLEKSRLLSDRFSAERPKGSFSTLEIQRTEQGDSAMYLCASRDRGKAFFGQGTRLTVV.

This clonotype was observed a few times. V and J are TRBV7-2 and TRBJ2-7; 7 nucleotides agree with TRBD1. Germline trimming cut 1 base from V and 6 bases from J; bases unmatched to any gene: 9. The germline V gene has CDR1 SGHTA and CDR2 FQGNSA. The length of the CDR3 is 15 residues. The CDR3, as DNA: TGTGCCAGCAGCTTAGGAGACAGGGCCTACGCCGAGCAGTACTTC. Protein: CASSLGDRAYAEQYF.

This clonotype was found a few times. J is TRBJ2-7 and V is TRBV4-1; TRBD2 agrees at 8 bases. J gave up 0 bases and V 4 bases, and 14 bases lay outside the gene matches. The CDR3 has 18 residues. Germline V lookup: CDR1 MGHRA, CDR2 YSYEKL. The CDR3 nucleotides are TGCGCCAGCAGCCTTCTAGGGGGGCGGGGGGTAAACTCCTACGAGCAGTACTTC. Protein: CASSLLGGRGVNSYEQYF.

The CDR3 DNA reads as TGTGCCAGCAGCTTAGTGGGGACAGGGGGCGCGGGGATCTCCTACGAGCAGTACTTC. This codes for CASSLVGTGGAGISYEQYF. The chain couples TRBV7-9 to TRBJ2-7; TRBD1 matches at 12 bases. The germline V gene encodes CDR1 SEHNR and CDR2 FQNEAQ (reference sequence). V was clipped by 1 base and J by 0 bases; unmatched bases: 10. The CDR3 runs 19 residues.

This clonotype was seen only a few times. The rearrangement links TRBV27 to TRBJ2-7, with 7 bases that match TRBD2. CDR1 and CDR2 (germline): MNHEY, SMNVEV (reference sequence). V lost 5 bases and J lost 1; bases outside the gene matches: 11. There are 16 residues in the CDR3. The CDR3 loop reads CASSPMGGDGSYEQYF. CDR3 coding DNA: TGTGCCAGCAGTCCCATGGGGGGGGACGGATCCTACGAGCAGTACTTC.

The chain has TRBV5-1 and TRBJ1-2; D ambiguous. V was cut by 0 bases and J by 4 bases, with 13 bases left in between. CDR3 length: 15 residues. Per the germline V gene, CDR1 is SGHRS and CDR2 is YFSETQ. The CDR3 loop is CASSLEPTVAYGYTF. The CDR3 nucleotides read TGCGCCAGCAGCTTGGAACCGACTGTCGCCTATGGCTACACCTTC. The whole variable domain, remainder taken from reference TRBV5-1 and TRBJ1-2, is KAGVTQTPRYLIKTRGQQVTLSCSPISGHRSVSWYQQTPGQGLQFLFEYFSETQRNKGNFPGRFSGRQFSNSRSEMNVSTLELGDSALYLCASSLEPTVAYGYTFGSGTRLTVV.

This chain links TRBV18 with TRBJ2-5; unclear D gene. Near its end, the DNA agrees better with TRBJ2-7, so the J call may be wrong. This CDR3 has 13 amino acids. CDR1 KGHSH and CDR2 LQKENI come from the germline V gene. The CDR3 here is CASSPRKDNEQYF. The CDR3 DNA sequence: TGTGCCAGCTCACCTAGAAAAGATAACGAGCAGTACTTC.

The chain links TRBV29-1 to TRBJ2-7, with 9 bases lining up with TRBD1. The CDR3 runs to 12 residues. The germline V gene has CDR1 SQVTM and CDR2 ANQGSEA. Trimming removed 6 bases from V and 6 bases from J; junction bases left unmatched: 6. The DNA for the CDR3 is TGCAGCGTGAGCCAGACAGGGGGCGAGCAGTACTTC. Protein sequence: CSVSQTGGEQYF.

This chain links TRBV6-5 with TRBJ1-2; a possible D gene is TRBD1 (5 bases). V shed 6 bases and J shed 3 bases, with 14 bases lying between them. Germline-derived CDR1 and CDR2 are MNHEY and SVGAGI. The CDR3 has 14 residues. The CDR3 loop is CASRYQGYDYGYTF. The CDR3 nucleotides read TGTGCCAGCAGGTACCAGGGCTATGACTATGGCTACACCTTC.

This clonotype was observed a handful of times. The V and J genes are TRBV4-3 and TRBJ1-2, with a possible D match to TRBD1 (6 bases). The CDR3 has 16 amino acids. CDR1 LGHNA and CDR2 YSLEER come from the germline V gene. V was trimmed by 3 bases and J by 4 bases, leaving 18 bases between them. This CDR3 is CASSQSGAGGGYGYTF. In DNA form, the CDR3 reads TGCGCCAGCAGCCAGTCCGGGGCGGGGGGCGGCTATGGCTACACCTTC.

This clonotype was detected only a few times. The rearrangement uses TRBV10-1 and TRBJ2-5; tentative D call: TRBD2 (6 bases). The J call is in doubt because the DNA end fits TRBJ2-7 better. Germline V gene lookup returns CDR1 WNHNN and CDR2 SYGVQD (reference sequence). The CDR3 has 14 amino acids. CDR3: CASSESGTQNEQYF. The CDR3 DNA sequence: TGCGCCAGCAGTGAGTCCGGGACTCAGAACGAGCAGTACTTC.

This chain links TRBV20-1 with TRBJ2-3; no firm D call. Germline V CDR1 and CDR2: DFQATT, SNEGSKA (reference sequence). Trimming removed 1 base at V and 5 bases at J, with 13 bases between. This CDR3 comprises 14 residues. The CDR3 region has the DNA TGCAGTGCTAGAGGGGCCCCAAATGGAGATACGCAGTATTTT. Its translation: CSARGAPNGDTQYF.

This clonotype occurred a few times. The chain has TRBV12-3 or TRBV12-4 and TRBJ1-2, with TRBD1 matching 9 bases. J lost 5 bases, V lost 6 bases, and 16 bases had no gene match. The length of the CDR3 is 17 residues. CDR3 bases: TGTGCCAGCAGCGTTCGGGCGGGACAGGGTGTGAAGTATGGCTACACCTTC. This codes for CASSVRAGQGVKYGYTF.

This clonotype turned up a few times. The rearrangement uses TRBV12-3 or TRBV12-4 and TRBJ1-1, with D unclear. V shed 3 bases and J shed 9 bases, with 14 bases lying between them. The CDR3 runs to 13 residues. The CDR3, as DNA: TGTGCCAGCAGTTTCCAATACCCAAGTCAAGCTTTCTTT. The encoded protein is CASSFQYPSQAFF.

This clonotype was detected only a few times. The chain recombines TRBV18 with TRBJ2-5, with D tentatively TRBD1 (6 bases). The J call may be in error: the DNA end matches TRBJ2-7 better. This CDR3 comprises 14 residues. Germline CDR1 KGHSH, CDR2 LQKENI. CDR3 residues: CASSPRGTSYEQYF. DNA of the CDR3: TGTGCCAGCTCACCACGTGGGACAAGCTACGAGCAGTACTTC.

Many counts were recorded for this clonotype. The chain is built from TRBV7-6 and TRBJ2-7, with 8 bases matching TRBD2. The CDR3 totals 15 residues. The trim removed 3 bases at V and 6 bases at J, leaving 10 bases unmatched. Germline CDR1 is SGHVS and CDR2 is FNYEAQ. The DNA for the CDR3 is TGTGCCAGCAGCTTGGGACTAGATTTGAGCGGCGAGCAGTACTTC. The encoded protein is CASSLGLDLSGEQYF.

This chain joins TRBV7-8 and TRBJ1-1; TRBD1 aligns across 10 bases. Trimming took 5 bases from V and 1 from J; bases not matched to a gene: 10. The germline gives CDR1 SGHVS, CDR2 FQNEAQ. The CDR3 contains 17 residues. The CDR3 DNA sequence: TGTGCCAGCAGCCGCGAGGGACAGGGGAGGGGGAACACTGAAGCTTTCTTT. Translation: CASSREGQGRGNTEAFF.

The chain employs TRBV6-5 and TRBJ2-3, with a weak D call TRBD2 (5 bases). Germline V gene data show CDR1 as MNHEY and CDR2 as SVGAGI. This CDR3 comprises 15 residues. The V end was cut by 0 bases, the J end by 3 bases, with 10 bases between. CDR3 loop: CASSYSTSGTDTQYF. DNA for the CDR3: TGTGCCAGCAGTTACTCCACATCGGGAACAGATACGCAGTATTTT.

This clonotype was counted only a few times. CDR3: CASSDGYLTDTQYF. As DNA, the CDR3 is TGTGCCAGCAGTGATGGGTACCTCACAGATACGCAGTATTTT. The rearrangement joins TRBV6-1 to TRBJ2-3; the D is unclear. The CDR3 sequence is 14 residues long. Between the trimmed V and J ends, which lost 3 bases and 2 bases, there was a span of 9 bases. The germline CDR1 and CDR2 sequences are MNHNS and SASEGT.

This clonotype was found a few times. The chain recombines TRBV7-8 with TRBJ2-7; tentatively, D is TRBD1 or TRBD2 (6 bases each). Germline V lookup: CDR1 SGHVS, CDR2 FQNEAQ. CDR3 length: 15 residues. V dropped 3 bases and J dropped 5 bases, with 17 bases sitting between them. CDR3 bases: TGTGCCAGCAGCTTGAGCCGGACGGGGGCCCACGAGCAGTACTTC. Its protein is CASSLSRTGAHEQYF.